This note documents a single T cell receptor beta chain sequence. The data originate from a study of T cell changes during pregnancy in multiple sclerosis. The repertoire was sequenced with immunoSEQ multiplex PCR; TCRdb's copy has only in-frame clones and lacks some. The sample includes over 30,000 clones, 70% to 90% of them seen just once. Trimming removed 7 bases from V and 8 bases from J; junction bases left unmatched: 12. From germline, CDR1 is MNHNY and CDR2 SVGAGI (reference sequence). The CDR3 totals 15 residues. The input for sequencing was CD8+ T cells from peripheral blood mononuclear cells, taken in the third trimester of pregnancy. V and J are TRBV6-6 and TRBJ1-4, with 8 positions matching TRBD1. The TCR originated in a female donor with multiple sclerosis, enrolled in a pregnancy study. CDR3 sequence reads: CASIRGRVDYEKLFF. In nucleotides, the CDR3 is TGTGCCAGCATCAGGGGGCGAGTCGACTACGAAAAACTGTTTTTT.